Below are 13 T cell receptor beta chains sequenced from a single sample in a study of blood T cell repertoires in COVID-19. The repertoire was sequenced with immunoSEQ multiplex PCR; TCRdb's copy has only in-frame clones and lacks some. This sample yields fewer than 500,000 clones, of which around 89% are seen a single time; more than 4% belongs to the top ten. Sequenced material: peripheral blood. Every receptor here comes from a woman aged 25 to 39 with acute or convalescent COVID-19.

V usage is TRBV7-6 and J usage is TRBJ2-1; D is uncertain. This CDR3 contains 17 residues. V was shortened by 5 bases and J by 5 bases, with 22 bases between the two germline ends. Germline V lookup: CDR1 SGHVS, CDR2 FNYEAQ. CDR3 protein: CASSHGPLVGADNEQFF. The CDR3 region has the DNA TGTGCCAGCAGCCACGGCCCTCTAGTTGGTGCAGACAATGAGCAGTTCTTC.

The V call is TRBV6-5, the J call TRBJ2-1; 11 nucleotides match TRBD1. The CDR3 totals 14 residues. V dropped 7 bases and J dropped 6; count of bases not matched to a gene: 5. Germline V lookup: CDR1 MNHEY, CDR2 SVGAGI. As DNA, the CDR3 is TGTGCCAGCATGGGACAGGGGGGCTCCAATGAGCAGTTCTTC. This encodes CASMGQGGSNEQFF.

This chain connects TRBV5-1 to TRBJ1-1, with D uncertain. CDR3 length equals 15 residues. Germline assignment: CDR1 SGHRS and CDR2 YFSETQ. The ends were cut back, 2 bases at V and 0 bases at J, with 11 bases in the middle. The CDR3 is CASSFRGDMNTEAFF. In DNA form, the CDR3 reads TGCGCCAGCAGCTTCCGGGGAGACATGAACACTGAAGCTTTCTTT.

The chain is built from TRBV6-6 and TRBJ2-1, with TRBD2 matching over 8 bases. Germline values: CDR1 MNHNY, CDR2 SVGAGI (reference sequence). This CDR3 is 11 amino acids long. With 7 bases clipped from V and 16 bases from J, the junction kept 9 bases outside the gene matches. CDR3 in amino acids: CASNWGLVRFF. In DNA form, the CDR3 reads TGTGCCAGCAATTGGGGACTAGTGAGATTCTTC.

V usage is TRBV18 and J usage is TRBJ2-1, with D hard to call. In germline, CDR1 is KGHSH, CDR2 LQKENI. This CDR3 is built from 15 residues. Trimming pared 0 bases from V and 2 bases from J, leaving 8 bases between. The CDR3 DNA sequence: TGTGCCAGCTCACCACCGGCGCGGCCCTACAATGAGCAGTTCTTC. It translates to CASSPPARPYNEQFF.

V is TRBV4-1 and J is TRBJ1-1, with D hard to call. Germline V lookup: CDR1 MGHRA, CDR2 YSYEKL. There are 14 residues in the CDR3. With 1 base removed from V and 1 base from J, the gap between germline ends came to 7 bases. The DNA for the CDR3 is TGCGCCAGCAGCCAAGGGGCAGCGAACACTGAAGCTTTCTTT. Its translation is CASSQGAANTEAFF.

The chain carries TRBV5-1 and TRBJ1-4; D may be TRBD1 (5 bases). CDR1 SGHRS and CDR2 YFSETQ come from the germline V gene. The V end lost 5 bases, the J end lost 7 bases, and 18 bases lay between the germline ends. CDR3 length equals 15 residues. The CDR3 loop is CASRFSTGPLEKLFF. CDR3 nucleotide sequence: TGCGCCAGCAGATTCAGTACAGGTCCCCTTGAAAAACTGTTTTTT.

The genes are TRBV27 and TRBJ2-7; D perhaps matches TRBD2 (5 bases). Germline V CDR1 and CDR2: MNHEY, SMNVEV (reference sequence). V was shortened by 8 bases and J by 4 bases, with 18 bases between the two germline ends. The CDR3 has 14 amino acids. CDR3 amino acids: CASGPTGWVYEQYF. The CDR3 nucleotides read TGTGCCAGCGGACCGACGGGATGGGTTTACGAGCAGTACTTC.

The rearrangement links TRBV10-1 to TRBJ2-7; 10 positions match TRBD1. This CDR3 is 15 amino acids long. J lost 7 bases, V lost 7 bases, and 13 bases had no gene match. The germline gives CDR1 WNHNN, CDR2 SYGVQD (reference sequence). The CDR3 DNA follows: TGCGCCAGCAACCTAACCGGGACAGGGGCATCAGAGCAGTACTTC. It translates to CASNLTGTGASEQYF.

V is TRBV27 and J is TRBJ1-2, with 7 bases aligning to TRBD1. Trimming at V came to 0 bases and at J to 5 bases, leaving 9 bases not matched to a gene. Per germline, CDR1 MNHEY and CDR2 SMNVEV (reference sequence). The CDR3 has 16 amino acids. CDR3 nucleotides: TGTGCCAGCAGTTTATCCGGGACAGTTTCCCTGTATGGCTACACCTTC. Protein product: CASSLSGTVSLYGYTF.

This sequence joins TRBV7-9 and TRBJ1-3, with 9 bases that match TRBD1. The CDR3 is 16 amino acids. Germline CDR1 and CDR2: SEHNR and FQNEAQ (reference sequence). V was pared by 5 bases and J by 4 bases, with 9 bases of the junction left unmatched. CDR3 nucleotide sequence: TGTGCCAGCAGCGCATCCGGGACAGGGATAGGAAACACCATATATTTT. It yields the protein CASSASGTGIGNTIYF.

The V gene is TRBV4-1, the J gene TRBJ2-7; 8 bases match TRBD1. J was trimmed by 2 bases and V by 1 base; bases with no gene match: 4. CDR3 length: 15 amino acids. Germline CDR1 is MGHRA and CDR2 is YSYEKL. CDR3 sequence reads: CASSQAWTGPYEQYF. For the CDR3, the DNA is TGCGCCAGCAGCCAAGCTTGGACAGGGCCCTACGAGCAGTACTTC.

This clone occurred once. CDR3 DNA: TGCGCCAGCAGCTTCAAGCTCCAGGGAAGAAACGAGCAGTACTTC. Encoded protein: CASSFKLQGRNEQYF. The chain carries TRBV5-1 and TRBJ2-7, with a weak D call TRBD1 (5 bases). V was cut by 2 bases and J by 5 bases, with 17 bases left in between. The CDR3 contains 15 residues. CDR1 and CDR2 from the germline V gene are SGHRS and YFSETQ.